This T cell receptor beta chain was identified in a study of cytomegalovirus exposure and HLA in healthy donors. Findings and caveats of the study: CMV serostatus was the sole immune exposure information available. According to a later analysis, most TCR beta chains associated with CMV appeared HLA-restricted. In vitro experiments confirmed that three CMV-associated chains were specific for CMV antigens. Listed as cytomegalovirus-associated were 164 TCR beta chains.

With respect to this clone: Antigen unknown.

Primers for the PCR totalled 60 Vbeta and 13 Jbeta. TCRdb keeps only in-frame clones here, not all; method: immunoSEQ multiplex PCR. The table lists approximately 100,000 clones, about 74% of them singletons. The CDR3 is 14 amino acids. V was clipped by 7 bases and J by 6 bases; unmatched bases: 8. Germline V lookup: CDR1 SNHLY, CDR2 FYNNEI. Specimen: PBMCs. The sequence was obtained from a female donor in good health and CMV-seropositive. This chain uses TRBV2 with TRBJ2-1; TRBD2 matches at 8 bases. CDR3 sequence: CASIKRERGNEQFF. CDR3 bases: TGTGCCAGCATTAAGCGGGAGAGAGGCAATGAGCAGTTCTTC.